The present TCR beta chain was sequenced within a study of blood T cell repertoires in COVID-19. Study-level information: Samples came from the United States, Italy and Spain, spanning acute and convalescent COVID-19. T cells, B-cell-depleted T cells, or PBMCs provided the cDNA or gDNA that served as material.

This clone turned up a few times. J was trimmed by 2 bases and V by 7 bases; bases with no gene match: 2. Germline-derived CDR1 and CDR2 are MNHNY and SVGAGI (reference sequence). The CDR3 sequence is 14 residues long. The authors' processing: The authors estimated nucleated cell counts from reference gene primer amplification. Sequencing was performed with immunoSEQ multiplex PCR; in TCRdb, only in-frame clones are kept and a portion is missing. V and J calls plus clone size are reproduced from that table; the DNA served to infer D and trimming. The table shows 140,000 or so clones, with about four fifths occurring only once.

This sequence originates from a man between 65 and 85 years old who had recovered from COVID-19. Sequencing was carried out using peripheral blood. The J gene is TRBJ2-1, the V gene TRBV6-6, with 10 bases matching TRBD1. Here the CDR3 reads CASNGQGAYNEQFF. DNA for the CDR3: TGTGCCAGCAACGGACAGGGGGCCTACAATGAGCAGTTCTTC.